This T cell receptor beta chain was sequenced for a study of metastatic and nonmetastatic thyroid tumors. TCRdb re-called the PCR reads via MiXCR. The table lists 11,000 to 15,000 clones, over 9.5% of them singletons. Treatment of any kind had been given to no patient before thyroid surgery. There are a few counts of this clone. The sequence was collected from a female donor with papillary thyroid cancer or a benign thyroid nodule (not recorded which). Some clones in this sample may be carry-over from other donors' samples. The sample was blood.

The CDR3 spells CVGSLEGRTTDTQYF. DNA of the CDR3: TGCGTCGGCAGCTTGGAGGGCCGAACCACAGATACGCAGTATTTT. This sequence joins TRBV5-1 and TRBJ2-3; maybe TRBD2 (6 bases). The CDR3 covers 15 residues. Germline CDR1 SGHRS, CDR2 YFSETQ.